These 26 T cell receptor beta chains share one sample of origin, sequenced in a study of shared clonotypes between healthy human individuals. This table comes from immunoSEQ multiplex PCR, and its TCRdb copy is limited to in-frame clones, with some not included. The sample lists nearly 750,000 clones, 55% to 75% seen once, with around 1.7% in the top ten. Sequencing was performed on memory CD4+ T cells sorted from blood. Subset denoted: CD45RA-negative fraction. The receptors were sampled from a woman under 40 in good health.

The genes are TRBV5-1 and TRBJ1-1; 8 bases match TRBD1. The CDR3 loop spans 16 amino acids. Germline V gene lookup returns CDR1 SGHRS and CDR2 YFSETQ. V lost 4 bases and J lost 5; bases outside the gene matches: 13. In DNA form, the CDR3 reads TGCGCCAGCAGCCTAGAAGCTCAGGGGGCGAGTACTGAAGCTTTCTTT. It yields the protein CASSLEAQGASTEAFF.

The chain combines TRBV28 with TRBJ2-7, with no clear D. The CDR3 covers 12 residues. CDR1 is MDHEN, CDR2 SYDVKM, per germline. V lost 7 bases and J 3 bases, leaving 10 bases between the germline ends. CDR3 nucleotide sequence: TGTGCCAGCAACACGGGCTACTACGAGCAGTACTTC. Translated: CASNTGYYEQYF.

This chain uses TRBV7-2 with TRBJ2-1; 10 bases are shared with TRBD2. Germline CDR1 is SGHTA and CDR2 is FQGNSA. V was pared by 2 bases and J by 15 bases, with 7 bases of the junction left unmatched. The CDR3 covers 13 residues. This CDR3 reads CASSLKREGRRFF. In DNA, the CDR3 is TGTGCCAGCAGCTTAAAGCGGGAGGGCCGTAGGTTCTTC.

V usage is TRBV6-5 and J usage is TRBJ2-7, with 7 bases aligning to TRBD2. This CDR3 is 15 amino acids long. J was trimmed by 2 bases and V by 2 bases; bases with no gene match: 6. The V gene's germline CDR1 is MNHEY and CDR2 SVGAGI. CDR3 DNA sequence: TGTGCCAGCAGTTACGGGGGAGGGGCGACCTACGAGCAGTACTTC. Translated: CASSYGGGATYEQYF.

The rearrangement joins TRBV7-9 to TRBJ1-5; D uncertain. The germline CDR1 and CDR2 sequences are SEHNR and FQNEAQ (reference sequence). V dropped 5 bases and J dropped 3 bases, with 14 bases sitting between them. This CDR3 has 15 residues. The CDR3 nucleotides read TGTGCCAGCAGCCCGGGCGGATTATACAATCAGCCCCAGCATTTT. This gives the protein CASSPGGLYNQPQHF. Full variable domain (rest looked up from reference TRBV7-9 and TRBJ1-5): DTGVSQNPRHKITKRGQNVTFRCDPISEHNRLYWYRQTLGQGPEFLTYFQNEAQLEKSRLLSDRFSAERPKGSFSTLEIQRTEQGDSAMYLCASSPGGLYNQPQHFGDGTRLSIL.

For this clone: This clone may be a read error of a much larger clone one base away. The chain employs TRBV4-1 and TRBJ2-7; 7 positions agree with TRBD2. J gave up 3 bases and V 0 bases, and 5 bases lay outside the gene matches. The CDR3 spans 15 residues. CDR1 and CDR2 (germline): MGHRA, YSYEKL. The CDR3 DNA reads as TGCGCCAGCAGCCAAGAACGGGGGGTCAACTACGAGCAGTACTTC. This sequence encodes CASSQERGVNYEQYF.

The chain uses TRBV6-5 and TRBJ2-1; 10 bases are shared with TRBD2. The CDR3 spans 14 residues. Germline values: CDR1 MNHEY, CDR2 SVGAGI. J was trimmed by 5 bases and V by 6 bases; bases with no gene match: 4. The CDR3 sequence is CASSGLADNNEQFF. For the CDR3, the DNA is TGTGCCAGCAGCGGACTAGCGGACAACAATGAGCAGTTCTTC.

The chain links TRBV18 to TRBJ2-7; the D is unclear. Germline values: CDR1 KGHSH, CDR2 LQKENI. This CDR3 has 14 residues. V gave up 0 bases and J gave up 7 bases, with 13 bases separating them. DNA for the CDR3: TGTGCCAGCTCACCACCAGGAGAGATAAGGGAGCAGTACTTC. The encoded protein is CASSPPGEIREQYF.

The chain couples TRBV6-5 to TRBJ1-3, with 9 bases aligning to TRBD1. Germline V gene sequence: CDR1 MNHEY, CDR2 SVGAGI. CDR3 length equals 15 residues. V dropped 7 bases and J dropped 4; count of bases not matched to a gene: 8. The CDR3 here is CASTGTGTVGNTIYF. The CDR3 DNA follows: TGTGCCAGCACCGGGACAGGGACCGTCGGAAACACCATATATTTT.

V and J are TRBV19 and TRBJ2-3, with 8 bases aligning to TRBD2. Trimming cost V 8 bases and J 2 bases; bases outside gene matches: 9. Germline V lookup: CDR1 LNHDA, CDR2 SQIVND (reference sequence). There are 15 residues in the CDR3. The CDR3 nucleotides are TGTGCCAGTGCCCGCTTCGGGAGGGTCACAGATACGCAGTATTTT. It yields the protein CASARFGRVTDTQYF. Looking up the rest from reference TRBV19 and TRBJ2-3 gives the full variable domain: DGGITQSPKYLFRKEGQNVTLSCEQNLNHDAMYWYRQDPGQGLRLIYYSQIVNDFQKGDIAEGYSVSREKKESFPLTVTSAQKNPTAFYLCASARFGRVTDTQYFGPGTRLTVL.

This clone was seen only a few times. Other nucleotide sequences in the sample specify the same CDR3. V gene TRBV27 combines with J gene TRBJ2-3; 9 bases align to TRBD1. Germline loops: CDR1 MNHEY, CDR2 SMNVEV (reference sequence). There are 15 residues in the CDR3. V gave up 4 bases and J gave up 4 bases; unmatched junction bases: 6. DNA for the CDR3: TGTGCCAGCAGTTCCCCGGGACAGGGAGCAGATACGCAGTATTTT. It yields the protein CASSSPGQGADTQYF.

This sequence joins TRBV23-1 and TRBJ2-1; 14 positions agree with TRBD2. TRBV23-1 is reported as an ORF; its role is uncertain. With 4 bases clipped from V and 9 bases from J, the junction kept 14 bases outside the gene matches. The CDR3 contains 18 residues. The CDR3 here is CASSPQGLAGDPLGEQFF. The CDR3 DNA reads as TGCGCCAGCAGTCCCCAGGGACTAGCGGGAGACCCCTTGGGTGAGCAGTTCTTC.

The V gene is TRBV5-6, the J gene TRBJ2-5; D uncertain. Germline V CDR1 and CDR2: SGHDT, YYEEEE. The CDR3 is made up of 15 amino acids. The germline V and J ends were trimmed by 0 bases and 2 bases, with 11 bases remaining between them. The CDR3 nucleotides read TGTGCCAGCAGCTTGGGTCCACAGCAACAAGAGACCCAGTACTTC. Translating gives CASSLGPQQQETQYF.

This rearrangement joins TRBV28 to TRBJ1-1; 7 nucleotides align to TRBD1. The V segment lost 2 bases and the J segment 6 bases; nucleotides outside the gene matches: 9. CDR3 length: 15 amino acids. Germline V gene sequence: CDR1 MDHEN, CDR2 SYDVKM. CDR3 DNA: TGTGCCAGCAGTTTACAATTCGGGCAGGGGGCTGAAGCTTTCTTT. The encoded protein is CASSLQFGQGAEAFF. The complete variable domain, with remaining parts taken from reference TRBV28 and TRBJ1-1, reads DVKVTQSSRYLVKRTGEKVFLECVQDMDHENMFWYRQDPGLGLRLIYFSYDVKMKEKGDIPEGYSVSREKKERFSLILESASTNQTSMYLCASSLQFGQGAEAFFGQGTRLTVV.

The chain is built from TRBV7-9 and TRBJ2-1; D uncertain. Between the trimmed V and J ends, which lost 1 base and 0 bases, there was a span of 7 bases. CDR1 and CDR2 from the germline V gene are SEHNR and FQNEAQ (reference sequence). The CDR3 spans 15 residues. The CDR3 reads CASSLEAVSYNEQFF. CDR3 DNA sequence: TGTGCCAGCAGCTTAGAGGCGGTCTCCTACAATGAGCAGTTCTTC.

The genes are TRBV14 and TRBJ2-2; tentative D call: TRBD1 (5 bases). The CDR3 has 13 amino acids. Trimming pared 2 bases from V and 6 bases from J, leaving 7 bases between. Germline values: CDR1 SGHDN, CDR2 FVKESK. The CDR3 nucleotides are TGTGCCAGCAGCCAAAGGGGCCCCGGGGAGCTGTTTTTT. It encodes CASSQRGPGELFF.

Only a few counts were recorded for this clone. Other DNA sequences of this sample code for an identical CDR3. V is TRBV5-1 and J is TRBJ1-5, with 11 positions matching TRBD1. The CDR3 is 15 residues long. Germline V lookup: CDR1 SGHRS, CDR2 YFSETQ. V lost 0 bases, J lost 7 bases, and 3 bases stayed unmatched. CDR3 in amino acids: CASSLEGTGGQPQHF. CDR3 nucleotide sequence: TGCGCCAGCAGCTTGGAGGGGACAGGGGGACAGCCCCAGCATTTT. The full variable domain, in which reference TRBV5-1 and TRBJ1-5 provide the parts outside the CDR3, is KAGVTQTPRYLIKTRGQQVTLSCSPISGHRSVSWYQQTPGQGLQFLFEYFSETQRNKGNFPGRFSGRQFSNSRSEMNVSTLELGDSALYLCASSLEGTGGQPQHFGDGTRLSIL.

The J gene is TRBJ2-1, the V gene TRBV4-1; D uncertain. V was trimmed by 2 bases and J by 4 bases, leaving 9 bases between them. The CDR3 totals 14 residues. The germline V gene has CDR1 MGHRA and CDR2 YSYEKL. The CDR3 here is CASSQLLVYNEQFF. The CDR3 DNA follows: TGCGCCAGCAGCCAACTTCTAGTTTACAATGAGCAGTTCTTC.

The chain employs TRBV28 and TRBJ2-1; the match to TRBD2 covers 11 bases. The germline CDR1 and CDR2 sequences are MDHEN and SYDVKM. J gave up 5 bases and V 5 bases, and 8 bases lay outside the gene matches. The length of the CDR3 is 16 residues. The DNA of the CDR3 is TGTGCCAGCAGTGCCACTAGCGGGAGTACAAACAATGAGCAGTTCTTC. It codes for CASSATSGSTNNEQFF.

The V call is TRBV15, the J call TRBJ1-2; TRBD1 is a possible D gene (5 bases). CDR3 length equals 13 residues. Looked up from germline, CDR1 is LNHNV and CDR2 is YYDKDF (reference sequence). The V and J ends lost 3 bases and 9 bases respectively, with 14 bases between them. In nucleotides, the CDR3 is TGTGCCACCAGCAGGAGACCCTCGGACAGCTACACCTTC. This translates into CATSRRPSDSYTF.

The chain employs TRBV5-5 and TRBJ1-1; D is perhaps TRBD1 (6 bases). The germline gives CDR1 SGHKS, CDR2 YYEKEE (reference sequence). Trimming shortened V by 1 base and J by 4 bases, and 11 bases separated the two germline ends. The CDR3 loop spans 14 amino acids. This chain's CDR3 is CASSLYRDVTEAFF. CDR3 nucleotides: TGTGCCAGCAGCTTGTACAGGGATGTCACTGAAGCTTTCTTT.

In this sample, this clone turned up a few times. The V call is TRBV7-9, the J call TRBJ1-2, with 8 nucleotides matching TRBD1. The length of the CDR3 is 15 residues. J lost 2 bases, V lost 3 bases, and 5 bases had no gene match. Germline CDR1 reads SEHNR; CDR2 reads FQNEAQ (reference sequence). CDR3 DNA: TGTGCCAGCAGCTTGTCGGACAGGGACAACTATGGCTACACCTTC. Protein sequence: CASSLSDRDNYGYTF.

The V call is TRBV4-1, the J call TRBJ2-3; D uncertain. This CDR3 region has 14 residues. Germline V gene lookup returns CDR1 MGHRA and CDR2 YSYEKL. V was pared by 1 base and J by 3 bases, with 8 bases between. CDR3 nucleotide sequence: TGCGCCAGCAGCCAAGGGGCCCGGACAGATACGCAGTATTTT. It yields the protein CASSQGARTDTQYF.

The rearrangement joins TRBV7-9 to TRBJ2-7; TRBD1 matches 8 bases. Unmatched junction bases numbered 6, after V lost 6 bases and J lost 5 bases. The CDR3 has 13 residues. Germline CDR1 is SEHNR and CDR2 is FQNEAQ (reference sequence). The CDR3: CASRKDRGNEQYF. The CDR3 DNA is TGTGCCAGCAGGAAAGACAGGGGAAACGAGCAGTACTTC.

This clone was observed a single time. A clone one base away is much larger, so this may be a read error. V and J are TRBV11-2 and TRBJ2-1, with D perhaps matching TRBD2 (6 bases). Per germline, CDR1 SGHAT and CDR2 FQNNGV. V gave up 1 base and J gave up 6 bases, with 7 bases separating them. This CDR3 has 13 residues. The CDR3, as DNA: TGTGCCAGCAGCTTAGCCGGGGGCAATGAGCAGTTCTTC. Translation: CASSLAGGNEQFF.

The chain recombines TRBV19 with TRBJ1-3; D gene uncertain. Germline V CDR1 and CDR2: LNHDA, SQIVND (reference sequence). There are 14 residues in the CDR3. The ends were cut back, 4 bases at V and 5 bases at J, with 12 bases in the middle. The CDR3 reads CASSTARSRNTIYF. The CDR3 DNA follows: TGTGCCAGTAGTACGGCCCGGAGTAGAAACACCATATATTTT.